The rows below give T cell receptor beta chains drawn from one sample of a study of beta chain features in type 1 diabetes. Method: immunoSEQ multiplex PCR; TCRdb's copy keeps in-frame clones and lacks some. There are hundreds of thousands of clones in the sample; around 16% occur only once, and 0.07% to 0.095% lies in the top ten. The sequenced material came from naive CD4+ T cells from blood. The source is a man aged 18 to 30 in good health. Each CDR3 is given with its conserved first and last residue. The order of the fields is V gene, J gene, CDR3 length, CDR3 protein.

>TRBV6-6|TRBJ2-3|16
CASSPHLGGAGDTQYF
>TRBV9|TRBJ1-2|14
CASSVVEGASGYTF
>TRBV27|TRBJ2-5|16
CASSPLLARLQETQYF
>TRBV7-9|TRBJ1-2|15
CASSKDPGRRYGYTF
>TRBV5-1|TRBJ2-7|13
CASSSQISYEQYF
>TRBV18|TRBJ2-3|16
CASSRPGGSRRDTQYF
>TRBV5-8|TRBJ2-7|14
CASSFATISYEQYF
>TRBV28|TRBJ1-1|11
CASSLVAQAFF
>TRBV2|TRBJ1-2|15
CASSAEQSPSSGYTF
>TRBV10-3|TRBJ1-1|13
CAISRGTRAEAFF
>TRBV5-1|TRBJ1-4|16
CASSFQPRDTNEKLFF
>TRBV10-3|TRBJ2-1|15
CAISELSGRTNEQFF
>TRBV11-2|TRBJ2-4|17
CASSLDRTVLAKNIQYF
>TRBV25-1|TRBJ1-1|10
CASSKEKAFF
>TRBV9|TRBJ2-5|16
CASSALLAGEQETQYF
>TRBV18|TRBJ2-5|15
CASSPPRTGQETQYF
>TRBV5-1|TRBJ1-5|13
CASSLARNQPQHF
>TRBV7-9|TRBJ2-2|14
CASSTTLPTGELFF
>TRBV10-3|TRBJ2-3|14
CAIKGSGKTDTQYF
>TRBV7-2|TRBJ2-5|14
CASSLAFAQETQYF
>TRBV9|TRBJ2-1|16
CASSVVAASSYNEQFF
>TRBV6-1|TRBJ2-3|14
CASSEARVTDTQYF
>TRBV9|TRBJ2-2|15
CASSLGGGYTGELFF
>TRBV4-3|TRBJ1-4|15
CASSAQGAQGEKLFF
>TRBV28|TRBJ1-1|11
CASSLVRVAFF
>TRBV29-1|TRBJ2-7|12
CSVWPGFDEQYF
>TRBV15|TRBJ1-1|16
CATSRDPQGANTEAFF
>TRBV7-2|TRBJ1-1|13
CASSFRGRTEAFF
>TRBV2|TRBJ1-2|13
CASSEGIPYGYTF
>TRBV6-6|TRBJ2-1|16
CASSYKGAPTYNEQFF
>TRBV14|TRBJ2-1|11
CASSLRNEQFF
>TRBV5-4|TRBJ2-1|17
CASSLGNPGQGYNEQFF
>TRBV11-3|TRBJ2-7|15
CASSSTTGAYYEQYF
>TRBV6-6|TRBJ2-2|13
CASSYSGIGELFF
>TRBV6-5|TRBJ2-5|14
CASSPAGAEETQYF
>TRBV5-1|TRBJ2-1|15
CASSFGISRNNEQFF
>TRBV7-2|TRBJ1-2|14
CASSLVEGVAGYTF
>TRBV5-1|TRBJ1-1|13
CASSFVSPLEAFF
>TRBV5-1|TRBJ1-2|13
CASSFGTGYGYTF
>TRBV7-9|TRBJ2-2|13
CASSLKGTGELFF
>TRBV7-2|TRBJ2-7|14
CASSFVWSSYEQYF
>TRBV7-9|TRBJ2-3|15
CASSLSWANTDTQYF
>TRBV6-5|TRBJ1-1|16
CASSYFKVTGISEAFF
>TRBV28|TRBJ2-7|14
CASSPPGQRSEQYF
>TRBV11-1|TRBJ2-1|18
CASSLRPAGIKMRNEQFF
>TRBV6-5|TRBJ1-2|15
CASSYRGQGIYGYTF
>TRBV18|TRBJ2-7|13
CASSRKEDWEQYF
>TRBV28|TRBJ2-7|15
CASSQEGTGSYEQYF
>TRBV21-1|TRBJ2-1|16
CASSQGQEFPYNEQFF
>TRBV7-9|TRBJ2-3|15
CASSSLSGVTDTQYF
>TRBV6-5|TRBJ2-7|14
CASSYLQGTYEQYF
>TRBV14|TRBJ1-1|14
CASSQVRGNTEAFF
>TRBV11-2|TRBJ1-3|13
CASSLVGGNTIYF
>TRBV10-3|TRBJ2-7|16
CAISHPGQKKSYEQYF
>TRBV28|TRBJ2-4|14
CASTYSGQKNIQYF
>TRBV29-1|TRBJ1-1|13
CSVGTGMDTEAFF